This T cell receptor beta chain emerged from a study of identical twins. This clonotype has just a few counts. Each CDR3 protein is one row after TCRdb ran MiXCR on the 5' RACE reads. The table includes 520,000 or so distinct CDR3 sequences, around 20% detected once. Per the germline V gene, CDR1 is SQVTM and CDR2 is ANQGSEA. The ends lost 7 bases at V and 4 bases at J; junction bases unmatched: 2. The CDR3 is 12 amino acids. This sample also belongs to another study, concerning T cells expressing NK-cell markers. That paper notes: Sequencing of TCR beta repertoires drew on sorted CD3+CD56+NKG2C+, CD3+CD56+NKG2C- and CD3+CD56-NKG2C+ T cells. The HCMV specificity of the expanded NKG2C+ T cell clones stayed unresolved.

The rearrangement joins TRBV29-1 to TRBJ2-2; 8 bases align to TRBD2. The source of this sequence is a woman aged 18-35 years in good health. Sequencing input: CD4+ T cells sorted from blood. The CDR3 bases are TGCAGCGCCGGGGGGGGCACCGGGGAGCTGTTTTTT. Translating it yields CSAGGGTGELFF.